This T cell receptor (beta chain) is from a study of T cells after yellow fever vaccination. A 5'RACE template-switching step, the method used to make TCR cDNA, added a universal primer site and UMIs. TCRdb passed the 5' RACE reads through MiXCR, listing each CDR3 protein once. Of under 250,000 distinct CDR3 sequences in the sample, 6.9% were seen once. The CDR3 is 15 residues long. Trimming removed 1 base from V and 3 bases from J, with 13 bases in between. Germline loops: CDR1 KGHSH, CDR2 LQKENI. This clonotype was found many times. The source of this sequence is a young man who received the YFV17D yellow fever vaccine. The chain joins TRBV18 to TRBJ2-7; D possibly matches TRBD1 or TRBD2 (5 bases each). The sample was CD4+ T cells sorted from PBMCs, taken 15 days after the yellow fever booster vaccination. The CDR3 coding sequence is TGTGCCAGCTCACCACTCGGGACGATGGGCTACGAGCAGTACTTC. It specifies CASSPLGTMGYEQYF.